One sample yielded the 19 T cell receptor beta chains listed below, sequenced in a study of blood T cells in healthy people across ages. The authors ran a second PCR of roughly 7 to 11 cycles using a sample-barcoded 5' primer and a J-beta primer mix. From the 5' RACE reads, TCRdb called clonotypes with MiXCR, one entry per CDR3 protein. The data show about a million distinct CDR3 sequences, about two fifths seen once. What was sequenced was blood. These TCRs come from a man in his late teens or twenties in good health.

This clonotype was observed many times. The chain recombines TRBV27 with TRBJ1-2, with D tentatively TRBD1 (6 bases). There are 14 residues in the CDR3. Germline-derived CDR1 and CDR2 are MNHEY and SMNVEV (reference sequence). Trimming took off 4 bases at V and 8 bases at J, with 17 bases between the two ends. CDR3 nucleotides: TGTGCCAGCAGTTCCCCGGGACAAATATGGGGCTACACCTTC. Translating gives CASSSPGQIWGYTF.

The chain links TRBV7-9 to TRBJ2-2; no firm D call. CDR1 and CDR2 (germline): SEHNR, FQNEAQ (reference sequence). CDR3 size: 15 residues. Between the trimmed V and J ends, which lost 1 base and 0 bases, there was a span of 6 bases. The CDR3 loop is CASSLEPANTGELFF. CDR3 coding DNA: TGTGCCAGCAGCTTAGAACCAGCGAACACCGGGGAGCTGTTTTTT.

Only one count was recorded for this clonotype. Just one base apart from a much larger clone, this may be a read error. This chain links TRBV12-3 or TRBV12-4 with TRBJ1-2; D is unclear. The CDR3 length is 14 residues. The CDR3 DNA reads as TGTGCCGGCAGTTTAGCGGGAACAGACTATGGCTACACCTTC. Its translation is CAGSLAGTDYGYTF.

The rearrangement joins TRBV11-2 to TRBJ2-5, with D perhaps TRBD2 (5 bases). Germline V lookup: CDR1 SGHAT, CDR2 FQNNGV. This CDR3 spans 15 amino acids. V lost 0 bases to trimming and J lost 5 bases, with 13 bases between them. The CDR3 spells CASSLDPSFPETQYF. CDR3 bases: TGTGCCAGCAGCTTAGATCCTAGCTTTCCTGAGACCCAGTACTTC. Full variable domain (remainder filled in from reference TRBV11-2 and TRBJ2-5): EAGVAQSPRYKIIEKRQSVAFWCNPISGHATLYWYQQILGQGPKLLIQFQNNGVVDDSQLPKDRFSAERLKGVDSTLKIQPAKLEDSAVYLCASSLDPSFPETQYFGPGTRLLVL.

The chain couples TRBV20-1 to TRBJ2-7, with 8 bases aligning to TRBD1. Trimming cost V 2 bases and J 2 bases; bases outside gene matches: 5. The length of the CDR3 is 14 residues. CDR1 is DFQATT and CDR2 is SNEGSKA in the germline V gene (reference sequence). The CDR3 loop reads CSARIRGLPYEQYF. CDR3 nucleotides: TGCAGTGCTAGAATCAGGGGGCTGCCCTACGAGCAGTACTTC.

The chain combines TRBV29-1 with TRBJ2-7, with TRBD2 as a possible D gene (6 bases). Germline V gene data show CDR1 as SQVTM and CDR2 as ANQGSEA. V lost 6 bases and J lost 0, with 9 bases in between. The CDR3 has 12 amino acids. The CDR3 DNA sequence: TGCAGCGTGGGGGGACTCTCCTACGAGCAGTACTTC. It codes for CSVGGLSYEQYF.

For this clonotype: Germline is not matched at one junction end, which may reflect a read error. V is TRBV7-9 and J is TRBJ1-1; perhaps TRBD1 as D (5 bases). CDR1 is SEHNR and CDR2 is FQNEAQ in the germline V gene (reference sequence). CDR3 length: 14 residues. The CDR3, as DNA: TGTGCCAGCAGCGTAGCCGGGGCGAACACTGAAGCTTTCTTT. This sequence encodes CASSVAGANTEAFF.

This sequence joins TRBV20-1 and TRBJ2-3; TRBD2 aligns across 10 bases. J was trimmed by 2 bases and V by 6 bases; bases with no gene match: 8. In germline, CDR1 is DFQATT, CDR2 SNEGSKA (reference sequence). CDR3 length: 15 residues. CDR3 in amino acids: CSAGSSGGNTDTQYF. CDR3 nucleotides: TGCAGTGCCGGGTCTAGCGGGGGCAACACAGATACGCAGTATTTT.

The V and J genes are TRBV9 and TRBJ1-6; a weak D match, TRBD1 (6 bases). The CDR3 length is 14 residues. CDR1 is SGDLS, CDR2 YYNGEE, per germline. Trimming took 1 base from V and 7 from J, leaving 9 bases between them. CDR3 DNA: TGTGCCAGCAGCGTAAGCCAGGGGAATTCACCCCTCCACTTT. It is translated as CASSVSQGNSPLHF.

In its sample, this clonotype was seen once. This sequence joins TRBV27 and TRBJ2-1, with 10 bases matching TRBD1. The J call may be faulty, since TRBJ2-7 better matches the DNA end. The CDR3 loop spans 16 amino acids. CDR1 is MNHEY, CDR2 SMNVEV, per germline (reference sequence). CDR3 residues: CASSLRGQGPLGEQYF. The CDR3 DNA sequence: TGTGCCAGCAGTTTAAGGGGACAGGGGCCCTTGGGGGAGCAGTACTTC.

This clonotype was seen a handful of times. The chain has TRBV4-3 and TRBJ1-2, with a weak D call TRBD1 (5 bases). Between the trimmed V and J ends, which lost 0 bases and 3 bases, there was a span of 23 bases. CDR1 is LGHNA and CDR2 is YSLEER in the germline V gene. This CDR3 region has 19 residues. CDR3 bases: TGCGCCAGCAGCCAAGAGATCTCGGGACCATCTTCTACTCACTATGGCTACACCTTC. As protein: CASSQEISGPSSTHYGYTF.

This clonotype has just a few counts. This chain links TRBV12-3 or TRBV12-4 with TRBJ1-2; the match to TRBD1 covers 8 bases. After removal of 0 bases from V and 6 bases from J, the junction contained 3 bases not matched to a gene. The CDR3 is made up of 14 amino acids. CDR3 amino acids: CASSLADRVHGYTF. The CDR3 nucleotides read TGTGCCAGCAGTTTAGCGGACAGGGTTCATGGCTACACCTTC.

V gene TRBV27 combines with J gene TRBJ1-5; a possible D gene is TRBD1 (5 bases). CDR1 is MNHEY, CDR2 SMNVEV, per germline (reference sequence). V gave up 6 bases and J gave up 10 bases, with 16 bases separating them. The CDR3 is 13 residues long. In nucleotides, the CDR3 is TGTGCCAGCAGCCGGGACGGCGGTAATCCCCAGCATTTT. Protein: CASSRDGGNPQHF.

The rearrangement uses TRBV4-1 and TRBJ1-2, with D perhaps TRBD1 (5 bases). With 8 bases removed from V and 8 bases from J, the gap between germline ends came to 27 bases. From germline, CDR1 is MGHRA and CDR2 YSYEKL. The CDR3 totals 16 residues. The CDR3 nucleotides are TGCGCCAGCGCTAGCGTAAGCCGGGACCCCCAGAGGGGCTACACCTTC. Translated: CASASVSRDPQRGYTF.

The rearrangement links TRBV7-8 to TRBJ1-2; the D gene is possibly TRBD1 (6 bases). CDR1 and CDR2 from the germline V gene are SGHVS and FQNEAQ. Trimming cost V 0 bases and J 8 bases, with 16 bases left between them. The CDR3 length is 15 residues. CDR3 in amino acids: CASSLALGARGGYTF. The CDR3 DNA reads TGTGCCAGCAGCTTAGCGCTGGGGGCCCGGGGGGGCTACACCTTC. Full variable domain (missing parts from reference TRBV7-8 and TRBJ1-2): GAGVSQSPRYKVAKRGQDVALRCDPISGHVSLFWYQQALGQGPEFLTYFQNEAQLDKSGLPSDRFFAERPEGSVSTLKIQRTQQEDSAVYLCASSLALGARGGYTFGSGTRLTVV.

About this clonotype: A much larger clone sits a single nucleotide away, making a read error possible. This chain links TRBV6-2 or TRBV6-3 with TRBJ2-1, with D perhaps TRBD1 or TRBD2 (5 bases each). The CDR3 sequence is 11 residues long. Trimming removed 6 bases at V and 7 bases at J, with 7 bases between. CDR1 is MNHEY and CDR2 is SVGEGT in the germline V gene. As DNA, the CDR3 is TGTGCCAGCAGATGGGGGAATGAGCAGTTCTTC. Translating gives CASRWGNEQFF.

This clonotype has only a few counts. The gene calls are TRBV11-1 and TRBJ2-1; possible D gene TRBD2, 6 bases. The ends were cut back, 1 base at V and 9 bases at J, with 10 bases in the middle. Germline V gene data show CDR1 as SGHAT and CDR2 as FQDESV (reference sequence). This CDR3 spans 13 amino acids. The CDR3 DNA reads TGTGCCAGCAGCTTAGGATGGGGGGTTGAGCAGTTCTTC. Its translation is CASSLGWGVEQFF.

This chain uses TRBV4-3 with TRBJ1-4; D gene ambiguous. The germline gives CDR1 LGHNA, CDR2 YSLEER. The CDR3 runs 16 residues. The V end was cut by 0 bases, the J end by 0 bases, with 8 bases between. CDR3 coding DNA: TGCGCCAGCAGCCAAGAACAAGGAGCAACTAATGAAAAACTGTTTTTT. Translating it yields CASSQEQGATNEKLFF.

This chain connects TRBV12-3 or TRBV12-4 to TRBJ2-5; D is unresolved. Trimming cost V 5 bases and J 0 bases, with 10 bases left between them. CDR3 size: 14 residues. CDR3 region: CASSHDSYQETQYF. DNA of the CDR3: TGTGCCAGCAGTCATGACTCGTACCAAGAGACCCAGTACTTC.